Below, 23 T cell receptor beta chains from the same sample are listed, as sequenced in a study of neurological immune-mediated disorders (dated by TCRdb to between 2017 and 2020). The library was made by 5' RACE. Sequencing took place on an Illumina HiSeq 2500. The raw public data were reprocessed by TCRdb itself: fastp quality trimming at Q25, MiXCR clonotype calling, in-frame beta chains only. Rows matching on CDR3 protein sequence are summarized as one entry with the most common DNA and genes. In all, the sample holds about 27,000 distinct CDR3 sequences, and 20% to 25% of those were seen once. The top ten clonotypes cover approximately 16% of the sample. Material for sequencing was PBMCs. These receptors were obtained from a woman aged 60 to 75 in good health.

This rearrangement joins TRBV23-1 to TRBJ2-5; TRBD1 aligns across 7 bases. TRBV23-1 is an open reading frame, and its role is uncertain. The CDR3 is 15 amino acids. V trimming: 3 bases; J trimming: 7 bases; junction bases outside the gene matches: 11. CDR3 protein: CASSHRTGPVGTQYF. In DNA form, the CDR3 reads TGCGCCAGCAGTCACCGGACAGGCCCCGTTGGGACCCAGTACTTC.

About this clonotype itself: An end of the junction differs from the germline gene, which may be a read error. The chain joins TRBV6-2 or TRBV6-3 to TRBJ2-6; D possibly corresponds to TRBD1 (5 bases). This CDR3 is built from 14 residues. Germline V gives CDR1 MNHEY, CDR2 SVGEGT. CDR3 protein: CTSSYGSGANILTF. The CDR3 nucleotides are TGTACCAGCAGTTACGGGTCTGGGGCCAACATCCTGACTTTC.

This clonotype was recorded many times. J is TRBJ1-2 and V is TRBV20-1; D is uncertain. Germline V gene sequence: CDR1 DFQATT, CDR2 SNEGSKA (reference sequence). The CDR3 has 11 residues. Trimming took 0 bases from V and 5 from J, leaving 4 bases between them. The CDR3 is CSARDLYGYTF. CDR3 DNA: TGCAGTGCTAGAGATTTGTATGGCTACACCTTC.

By sample share, this clonotype is medium-sized. V usage is TRBV20-1 and J usage is TRBJ2-2; D is ambiguous. The V and J ends lost 1 base and 1 base respectively, with 7 bases between them. Looked up from germline, CDR1 is DFQATT and CDR2 is SNEGSKA (reference sequence). The CDR3 is 14 residues long. The CDR3 sequence: CSARGSLNTGELFF. CDR3 coding DNA: TGCAGTGCTAGAGGCAGCCTGAACACCGGGGAGCTGTTTTTT.

V and J are TRBV5-1 and TRBJ1-5; D perhaps matches TRBD1 (5 bases). Germline CDR1 SGHRS, CDR2 YFSETQ. The CDR3 is made up of 14 amino acids. V gave up 0 bases and J gave up 6 bases, with 10 bases separating them. The CDR3: CASSLGGGSQPQHF. The CDR3 DNA is TGCGCCAGCAGCTTGGGCGGGGGGAGTCAGCCCCAGCATTTT.

This clonotype was seen repeatedly, ten times or more. This chain links TRBV12-3 or TRBV12-4 with TRBJ2-2; 8 bases agree with TRBD2. V shed 1 base, J shed 1 base, and the junction held 8 bases outside the gene matches. The CDR3 loop spans 18 amino acids. CDR3: CASSLVRAGGLNTGELFF. The CDR3 DNA sequence: TGTGCCAGCAGTTTAGTGAGGGCGGGGGGCCTGAACACCGGGGAGCTGTTTTTT.

This clonotype was detected many times. The chain recombines TRBV7-2 with TRBJ1-3; D perhaps matches TRBD1 (6 bases). CDR3 length equals 17 residues. V was trimmed by 2 bases and J by 3 bases, leaving 17 bases between them. Looked up from germline, CDR1 is SGHTA and CDR2 is FQGNSA. CDR3 sequence reads: CASSLTGGVGVGNTIYF. The CDR3 nucleotides are TGTGCCAGCAGCTTAACGGGGGGCGTAGGAGTTGGAAACACCATATATTTT.

This clonotype was seen many times. The chain has TRBV29-1 and TRBJ2-7, with D perhaps TRBD2 (5 bases). Looked up from germline, CDR1 is SQVTM and CDR2 is ANQGSEA. CDR3 length: 14 residues. Trimming pared 0 bases from V and 8 bases from J, leaving 17 bases between. This CDR3 is CSVEDGRGARKQYF. CDR3 nucleotide sequence: TGCAGCGTTGAAGACGGACGGGGTGCTAGGAAGCAGTACTTC.

This clonotype was seen ten or more times. V is TRBV6-6 and J is TRBJ2-5, with 7 bases fitting TRBD1. V lost 5 bases to trimming and J lost 7 bases; unmatched junction nucleotides: 7. This CDR3 has 13 residues. CDR1 and CDR2 (germline): MNHNY, SVGAGI (reference sequence). The CDR3 nucleotides read TGTGCCAGCAGTACGACAGGGATCGGGACCCAGTACTTC. Encoded protein: CASSTTGIGTQYF.

This clonotype was seen ten or more times. The chain is built from TRBV16 and TRBJ2-7, with 12 bases aligning to TRBD2. With V trimmed by 4 bases and J by 7 bases, 2 bases remained unmatched. This CDR3 contains 13 residues. The germline V gene encodes CDR1 KGHSY and CDR2 FQNENV. The CDR3 nucleotides read TGTGCCAGCAGCCGGGGACTAGCGGGTGAGCAGTACTTC. Amino acids: CASSRGLAGEQYF.

This clonotype has ten or more counts. CDR3 sequence (DNA): TGTGCCAGCAGCTCCCAGGGCTATGGTGAAAAACTGTTTTTT. It is translated as CASSSQGYGEKLFF. The V gene is TRBV5-6, the J gene TRBJ1-4; possible D gene TRBD1, 5 bases. This CDR3 has 14 amino acids. The germline CDR1 and CDR2 sequences are SGHDT and YYEEEE. V shed 3 bases and J shed 7 bases, with 13 bases lying between them.

There are many counts of this clonotype. This chain joins TRBV25-1 and TRBJ1-1, with D uncertain. With 1 base removed from V and 6 bases from J, the gap between germline ends came to 9 bases. Germline CDR1 reads MGHDK; CDR2 reads SYGVNS. The CDR3 runs 13 residues. The CDR3 here is CASSESRRPEAFF. The CDR3 nucleotides read TGTGCCAGCAGTGAATCCCGACGGCCTGAAGCTTTCTTT.

The rearrangement links TRBV7-9 to TRBJ2-3; D possibly corresponds to TRBD1 (6 bases). Trimming took off 5 bases at V and 2 bases at J, with 11 bases between the two ends. CDR3 length: 14 residues. Germline CDR1 reads SEHNR; CDR2 reads FQNEAQ (reference sequence). In DNA, the CDR3 is TGTGCCAGCAGCGGGGGCTACCTCACAGATACGCAGTATTTT. Its protein product is CASSGGYLTDTQYF.

This clonotype was counted ten times or more. The chain links TRBV12-3 or TRBV12-4 to TRBJ2-6, with unresolved D. The CDR3 length is 15 residues. Trimming pared 3 bases from V and 3 bases from J, leaving 9 bases between. CDR3 protein: CASSFTFGGANVLTF. Here the CDR3 DNA reads TGTGCCAGCAGTTTTACTTTCGGTGGGGCCAACGTCCTGACTTTC.

This clonotype was observed many times. The chain joins TRBV9 to TRBJ1-2, with no clear D. This CDR3 has 16 residues. Germline-derived CDR1 and CDR2 are SGDLS and YYNGEE. V gave up 1 base and J gave up 1 base, with 14 bases separating them. Written as DNA, the CDR3 is TGTGCCAGCAGCGTACAGGCCGTAGCTGATAACTATGGCTACACCTTC. It specifies CASSVQAVADNYGYTF.

There are many counts of this clonotype. The chain uses TRBV7-2 and TRBJ2-7; the D call may be TRBD1 or TRBD2 (5 bases each). V was pared by 5 bases and J by 2 bases, with 13 bases between. CDR1 and CDR2 (germline): SGHTA, FQGNSA. This CDR3 has 14 residues. The CDR3 protein is CASSRDLQTYEQYF. CDR3 coding DNA: TGTGCCAGCAGCCGGGACCTACAAACCTACGAGCAGTACTTC.

The chain combines TRBV6-2 or TRBV6-3 with TRBJ1-1; perhaps TRBD1 as D (5 bases). Germline V gene sequence: CDR1 MNHEY, CDR2 SVGEGT. V shed 4 bases and J shed 3 bases, with 12 bases lying between them. The CDR3 is made up of 14 amino acids. In nucleotides, the CDR3 is TGTGCCAGCAGTTGGGGCAGGGTCGACACTGAAGCTTTCTTT. The encoded protein is CASSWGRVDTEAFF.

This clonotype occurred many times. The chain recombines TRBV3-1 with TRBJ2-2; D may be TRBD1 or TRBD2 (5 bases each). The CDR3 extends over 14 amino acids. The V and J ends lost 4 bases and 5 bases respectively, with 11 bases between them. CDR1 is LGHDT, CDR2 YNNKEL, per germline (reference sequence). CDR3: CASSPGRLTGELFF. The CDR3 DNA reads TGTGCCAGCAGCCCGGGACGGCTGACCGGGGAGCTGTTTTTT.

This clonotype was seen many times. The rearrangement joins TRBV20-1 to TRBJ2-7, with D tentatively TRBD1 (6 bases). V was shortened by 4 bases and J by 7 bases, with 20 bases between the two germline ends. The CDR3 has 14 amino acids. Germline CDR1 DFQATT, CDR2 SNEGSKA (reference sequence). Here the CDR3 reads CSAKLTGSAREQYF. As DNA, the CDR3 is TGCAGTGCTAAACTGACAGGCAGCGCTCGGGAGCAGTACTTC.

The chain couples TRBV7-2 to TRBJ2-7; D perhaps matches TRBD2 (6 bases). CDR1 is SGHTA, CDR2 FQGNSA, per germline. The ends were cut back, 1 base at V and 5 bases at J, with 21 bases in the middle. The CDR3 runs 17 residues. The CDR3 sequence is CASSLDPTPGSENEQYF. In DNA, the CDR3 is TGTGCCAGCAGCTTAGATCCGACCCCCGGGAGCGAGAACGAGCAGTACTTC. The variable domain in full, completed from reference TRBV7-2 and TRBJ2-7, reads GAGVSQSPSNKVTEKGKDVELRCDPISGHTALYWYRQSLGQGLEFLIYFQGNSAPDKSGLPSDRFSAERTGGSVSTLTIQRTQQEDSAVYLCASSLDPTPGSENEQYFGPGTRLTVT.

This clonotype was picked up many times. The chain links TRBV5-1 to TRBJ1-4; tentative D call: TRBD1 (6 bases). Germline V gene data show CDR1 as SGHRS and CDR2 as YFSETQ. V lost 5 bases and J 7 bases, leaving 18 bases between the germline ends. The CDR3 is 15 amino acids. The CDR3 coding sequence is TGCGCCAGCAGGGCCAACGATGGACAGTTTGAAAAACTGTTTTTT. This sequence encodes CASRANDGQFEKLFF.

At least ten counts were recorded for this clonotype. The V call is TRBV6-5, the J call TRBJ2-2; no clear D gene. Germline CDR1 is MNHEY and CDR2 is SVGAGI. This CDR3 spans 13 amino acids. V dropped 2 bases and J dropped 7 bases, with 8 bases sitting between them. CDR3 residues: CASSYRVGGELFF. CDR3 bases: TGTGCCAGCAGTTACAGGGTAGGCGGGGAGCTGTTTTTT.

This clonotype was picked up many times. The V call is TRBV9, the J call TRBJ2-3; D ambiguous. Germline assignment: CDR1 SGDLS and CDR2 YYNGEE. This CDR3 has 11 residues. The germline V and J ends were trimmed by 3 bases and 6 bases, with 5 bases remaining between them. CDR3 amino acids: CASSARDTQYF. CDR3 bases: TGTGCCAGCAGCGCGAGGGATACGCAGTATTTT.